This entry features one T cell receptor beta chain sequence. The data stem from a study of blood T cell repertoires in COVID-19. Some clones are missing from TCRdb's copy, which holds only in-frame ones; the method was immunoSEQ multiplex PCR. The profile shows about 59,000 clones, approximately 79% of them singletons. Deletions cut 4 bases from V and 5 bases from J, with 13 bases between. CDR3 length: 13 amino acids. CDR1 SGDLS and CDR2 YYNGEE come from the germline V gene. The rearrangement joins TRBV9 to TRBJ2-7; D remains ambiguous. Sequences were obtained from peripheral blood. This TCR derives from a man aged 60 to 75 with acute or convalescent COVID-19. CDR3 amino acids: CASSSPTGDEQYF. The CDR3 coding sequence is TGTGCCAGCAGCTCCCCGACTGGAGACGAGCAGTACTTC. Based on the CDR3 plus reference TRBV9 and TRBJ2-7, the full variable domain is DSGVTQTPKHLITATGQRVTLRCSPRSGDLSVYWYQQSLDQGLQFLIQYYNGEERAKGNILERFSAQQFPDLHSELNLSSLELGDSALYFCASSSPTGDEQYFGPGTRLTVT.